The T cell receptor beta chain described here comes from a study of blood T cell repertoires in COVID-19. Germline V gene sequence: CDR1 MGHRA, CDR2 YSYEKL. The CDR3 extends over 16 amino acids. V was pared by 3 bases and J by 0 bases, with 12 bases between. The repertoire was sequenced with immunoSEQ multiplex PCR; TCRdb's copy has only in-frame clones and lacks some. The table shows 310,000 or so clones, with roughly 90% occurring only once. The sequence was collected from a woman aged 45-65 years with active or convalescent COVID-19. Material for sequencing was peripheral blood. This chain links TRBV4-1 with TRBJ1-3, with unresolved D. The CDR3 DNA reads as TGCGCCAGCAGCCAGGTAGACGGAGACTCTGGAAACACCATATATTTT. Translating it yields CASSQVDGDSGNTIYF.